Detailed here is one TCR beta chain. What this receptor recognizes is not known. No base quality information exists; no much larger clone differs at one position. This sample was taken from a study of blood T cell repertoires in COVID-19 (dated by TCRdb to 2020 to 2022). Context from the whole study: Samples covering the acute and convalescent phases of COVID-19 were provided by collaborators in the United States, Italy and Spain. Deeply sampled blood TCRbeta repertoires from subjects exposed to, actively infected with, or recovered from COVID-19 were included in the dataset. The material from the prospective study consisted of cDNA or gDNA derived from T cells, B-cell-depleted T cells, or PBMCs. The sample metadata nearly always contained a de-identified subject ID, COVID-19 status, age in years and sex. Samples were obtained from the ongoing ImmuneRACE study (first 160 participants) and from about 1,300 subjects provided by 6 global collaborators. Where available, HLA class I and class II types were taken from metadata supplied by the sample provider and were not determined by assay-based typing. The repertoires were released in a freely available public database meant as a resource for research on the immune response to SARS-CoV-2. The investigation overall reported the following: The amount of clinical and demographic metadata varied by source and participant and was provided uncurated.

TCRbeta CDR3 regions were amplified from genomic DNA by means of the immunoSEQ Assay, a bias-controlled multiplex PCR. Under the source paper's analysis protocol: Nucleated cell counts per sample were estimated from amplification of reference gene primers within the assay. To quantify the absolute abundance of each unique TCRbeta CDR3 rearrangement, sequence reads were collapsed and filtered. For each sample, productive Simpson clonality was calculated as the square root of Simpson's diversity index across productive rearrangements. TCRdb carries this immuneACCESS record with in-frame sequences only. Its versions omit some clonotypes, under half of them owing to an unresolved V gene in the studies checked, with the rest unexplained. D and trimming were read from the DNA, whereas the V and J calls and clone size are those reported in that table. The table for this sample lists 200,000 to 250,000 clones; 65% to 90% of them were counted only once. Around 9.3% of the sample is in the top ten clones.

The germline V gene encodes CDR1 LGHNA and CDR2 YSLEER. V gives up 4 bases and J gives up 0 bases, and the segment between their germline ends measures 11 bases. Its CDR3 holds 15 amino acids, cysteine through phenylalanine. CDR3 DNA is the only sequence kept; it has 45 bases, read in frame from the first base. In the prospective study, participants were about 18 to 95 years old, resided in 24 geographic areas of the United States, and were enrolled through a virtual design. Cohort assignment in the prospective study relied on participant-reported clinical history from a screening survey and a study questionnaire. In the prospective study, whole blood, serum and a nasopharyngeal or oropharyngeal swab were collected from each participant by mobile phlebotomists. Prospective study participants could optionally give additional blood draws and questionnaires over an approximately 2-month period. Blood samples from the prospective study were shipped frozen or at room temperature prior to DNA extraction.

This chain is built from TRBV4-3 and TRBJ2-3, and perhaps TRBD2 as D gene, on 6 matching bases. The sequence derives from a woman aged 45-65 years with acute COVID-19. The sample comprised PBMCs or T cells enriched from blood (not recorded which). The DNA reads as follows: TGCGCCAGCAGCCCGATGAGCGGGAGCACAGATACGCAGTATTTT. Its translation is CASSPMSGSTDTQYF.